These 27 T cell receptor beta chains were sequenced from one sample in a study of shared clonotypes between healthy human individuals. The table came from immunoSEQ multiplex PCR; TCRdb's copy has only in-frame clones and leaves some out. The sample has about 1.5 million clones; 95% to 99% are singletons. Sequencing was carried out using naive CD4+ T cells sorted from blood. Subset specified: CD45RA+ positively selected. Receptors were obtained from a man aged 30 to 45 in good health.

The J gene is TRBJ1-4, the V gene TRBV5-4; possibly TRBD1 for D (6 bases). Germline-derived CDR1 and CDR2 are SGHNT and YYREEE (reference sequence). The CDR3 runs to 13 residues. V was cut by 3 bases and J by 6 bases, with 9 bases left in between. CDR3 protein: CASSWDTDEKLFF. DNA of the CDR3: TGTGCCAGCAGCTGGGACACCGATGAAAAACTGTTTTTT.

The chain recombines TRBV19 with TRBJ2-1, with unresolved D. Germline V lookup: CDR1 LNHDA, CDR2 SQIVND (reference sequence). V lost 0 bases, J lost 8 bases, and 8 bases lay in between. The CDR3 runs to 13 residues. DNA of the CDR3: TGTGCCAGTAGTATAGACCAAGGGTATGAGCAGTTCTTC. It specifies CASSIDQGYEQFF.

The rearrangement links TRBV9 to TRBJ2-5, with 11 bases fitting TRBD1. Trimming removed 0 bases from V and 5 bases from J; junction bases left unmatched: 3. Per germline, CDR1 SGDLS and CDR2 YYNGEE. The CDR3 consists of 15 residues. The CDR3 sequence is CASSVAGQGDETQYF. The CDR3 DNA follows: TGTGCCAGCAGCGTAGCGGGACAGGGGGACGAGACCCAGTACTTC.

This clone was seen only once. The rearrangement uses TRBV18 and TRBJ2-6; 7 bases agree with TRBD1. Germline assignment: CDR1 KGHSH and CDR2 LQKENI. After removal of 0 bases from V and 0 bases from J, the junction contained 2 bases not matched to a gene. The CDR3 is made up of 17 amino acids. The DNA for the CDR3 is TGTGCCAGCTCACCACCGACAGGGACCTCTGGGGCCAACGTCCTGACTTTC. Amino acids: CASSPPTGTSGANVLTF.

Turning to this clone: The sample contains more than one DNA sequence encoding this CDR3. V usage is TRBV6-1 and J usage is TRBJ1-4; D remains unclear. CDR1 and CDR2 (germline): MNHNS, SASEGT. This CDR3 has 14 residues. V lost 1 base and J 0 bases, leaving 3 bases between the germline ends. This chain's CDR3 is CASSEGATNEKLFF. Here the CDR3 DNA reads TGTGCCAGCAGTGAAGGGGCAACTAATGAAAAACTGTTTTTT.

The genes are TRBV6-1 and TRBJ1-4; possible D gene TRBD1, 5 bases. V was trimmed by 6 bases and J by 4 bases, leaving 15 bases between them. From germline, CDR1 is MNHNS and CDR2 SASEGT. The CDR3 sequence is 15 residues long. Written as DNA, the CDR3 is TGTGCCAGCAGAGGCAGGGCTCCGAGTAATGAAAAACTGTTTTTT. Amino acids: CASRGRAPSNEKLFF.

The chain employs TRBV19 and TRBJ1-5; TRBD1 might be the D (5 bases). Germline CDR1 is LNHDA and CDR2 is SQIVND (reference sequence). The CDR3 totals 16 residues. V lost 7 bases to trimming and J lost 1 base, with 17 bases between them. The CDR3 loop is CASTPLGEGSNQPQHF. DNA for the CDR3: TGTGCCAGTACTCCCCTGGGAGAGGGGAGCAATCAGCCCCAGCATTTT.

The CDR3, as DNA: TGTGCCAGCAACCCGGTCTACGAGCAGTACTTC. Its protein is CASNPVYEQYF. The genes are TRBV6-5 and TRBJ2-7; D uncertain. The CDR3 loop spans 11 amino acids. Germline assignment: CDR1 MNHEY and CDR2 SVGAGI. V was cut by 7 bases and J by 3 bases, with 7 bases left in between.

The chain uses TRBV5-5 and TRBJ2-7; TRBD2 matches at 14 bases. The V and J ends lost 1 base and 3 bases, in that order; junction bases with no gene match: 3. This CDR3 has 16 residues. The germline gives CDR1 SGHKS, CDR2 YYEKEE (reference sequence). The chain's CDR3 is CASSLRLAGGIYEQYF. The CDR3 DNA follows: TGTGCCAGCAGCTTGAGACTAGCGGGAGGGATCTACGAGCAGTACTTC.

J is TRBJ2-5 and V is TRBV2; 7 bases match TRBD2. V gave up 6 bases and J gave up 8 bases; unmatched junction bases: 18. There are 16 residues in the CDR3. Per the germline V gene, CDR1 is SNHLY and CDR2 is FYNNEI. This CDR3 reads CASRGGSLGRLETQYF. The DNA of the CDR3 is TGTGCCAGCAGGGGCGGGAGTCTGGGACGATTAGAAACCCAGTACTTC.

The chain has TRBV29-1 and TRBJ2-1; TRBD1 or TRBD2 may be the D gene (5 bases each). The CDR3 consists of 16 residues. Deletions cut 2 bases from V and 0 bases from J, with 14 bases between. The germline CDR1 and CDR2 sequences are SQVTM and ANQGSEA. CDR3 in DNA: TGCAGCGTTGAACTCGGGACCTCCAGCTCCTACAATGAGCAGTTCTTC. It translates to CSVELGTSSSYNEQFF.

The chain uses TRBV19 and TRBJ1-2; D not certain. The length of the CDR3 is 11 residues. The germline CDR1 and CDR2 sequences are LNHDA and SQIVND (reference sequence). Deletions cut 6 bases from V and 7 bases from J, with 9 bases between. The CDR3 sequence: CASRWGPGYTF. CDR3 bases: TGTGCCAGTAGATGGGGTCCTGGCTACACCTTC. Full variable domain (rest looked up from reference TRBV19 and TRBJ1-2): DGGITQSPKYLFRKEGQNVTLSCEQNLNHDAMYWYRQDPGQGLRLIYYSQIVNDFQKGDIAEGYSVSREKKESFPLTVTSAQKNPTAFYLCASRWGPGYTFGSGTRLTVV.

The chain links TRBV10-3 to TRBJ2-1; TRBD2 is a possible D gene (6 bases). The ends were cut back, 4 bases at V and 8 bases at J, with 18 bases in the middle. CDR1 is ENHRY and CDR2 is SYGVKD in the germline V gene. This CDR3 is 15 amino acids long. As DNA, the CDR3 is TGTGCCATCAGTGTCGAACTAACCAGGAGGGATGAGCAGTTCTTC. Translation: CAISVELTRRDEQFF.

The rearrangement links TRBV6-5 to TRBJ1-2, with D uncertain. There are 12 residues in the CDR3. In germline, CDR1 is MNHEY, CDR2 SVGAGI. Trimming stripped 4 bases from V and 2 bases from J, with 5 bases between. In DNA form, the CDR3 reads TGTGCCAGCAGTTGGACGAACTATGGCTACACCTTC. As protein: CASSWTNYGYTF.

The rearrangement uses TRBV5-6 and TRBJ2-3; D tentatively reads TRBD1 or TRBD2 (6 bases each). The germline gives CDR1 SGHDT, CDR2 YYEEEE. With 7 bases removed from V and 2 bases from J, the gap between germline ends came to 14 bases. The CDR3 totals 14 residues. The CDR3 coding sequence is TGTGCCAGCCGGAGGGCAGGGGACACAGATACGCAGTATTTT. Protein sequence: CASRRAGDTDTQYF.

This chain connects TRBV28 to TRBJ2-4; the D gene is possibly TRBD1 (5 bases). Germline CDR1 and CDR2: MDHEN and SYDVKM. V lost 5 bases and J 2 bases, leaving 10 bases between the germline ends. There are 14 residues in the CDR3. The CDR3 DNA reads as TGTGCCAGCAGTCCGGACATTTCCAAAAACATTCAGTACTTC. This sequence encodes CASSPDISKNIQYF.

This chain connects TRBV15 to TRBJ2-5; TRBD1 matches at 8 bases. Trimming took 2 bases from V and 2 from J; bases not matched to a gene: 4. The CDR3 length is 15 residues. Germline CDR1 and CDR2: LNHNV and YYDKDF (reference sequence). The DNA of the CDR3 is TGTGCCACCAGCAGACGGGACAGGAAACAAGAGACCCAGTACTTC. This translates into CATSRRDRKQETQYF.

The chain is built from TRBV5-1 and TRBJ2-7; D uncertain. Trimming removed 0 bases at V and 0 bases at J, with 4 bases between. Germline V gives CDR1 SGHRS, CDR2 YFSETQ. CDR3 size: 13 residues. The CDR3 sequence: CASSLDNSYEQYF. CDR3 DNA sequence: TGCGCCAGCAGCTTGGACAACTCCTACGAGCAGTACTTC.

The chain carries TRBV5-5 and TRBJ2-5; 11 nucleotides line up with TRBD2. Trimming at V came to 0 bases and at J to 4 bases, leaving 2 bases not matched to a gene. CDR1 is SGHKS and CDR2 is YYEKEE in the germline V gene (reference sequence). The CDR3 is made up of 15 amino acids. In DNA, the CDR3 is TGTGCCAGCAGCTTGGAGCTAGCGGGAGGAGAGACCCAGTACTTC. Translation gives CASSLELAGGETQYF.

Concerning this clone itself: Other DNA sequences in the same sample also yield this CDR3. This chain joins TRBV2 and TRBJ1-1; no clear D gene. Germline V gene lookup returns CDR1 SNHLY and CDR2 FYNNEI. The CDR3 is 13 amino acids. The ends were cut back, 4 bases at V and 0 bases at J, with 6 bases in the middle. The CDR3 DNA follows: TGTGCCAGCAGTGTCAAAATGAACACTGAAGCTTTCTTT. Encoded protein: CASSVKMNTEAFF.

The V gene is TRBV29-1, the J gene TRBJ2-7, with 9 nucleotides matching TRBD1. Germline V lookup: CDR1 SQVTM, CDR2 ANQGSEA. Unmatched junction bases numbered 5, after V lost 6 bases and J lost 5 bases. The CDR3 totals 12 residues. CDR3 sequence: CSVQQGANEQYF. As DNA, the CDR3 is TGCAGCGTCCAACAGGGGGCCAACGAGCAGTACTTC.

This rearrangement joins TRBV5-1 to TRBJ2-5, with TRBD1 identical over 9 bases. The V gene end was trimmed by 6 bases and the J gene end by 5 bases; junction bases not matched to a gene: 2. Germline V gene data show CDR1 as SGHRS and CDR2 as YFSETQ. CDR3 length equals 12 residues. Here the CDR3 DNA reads TGCGCCAGCATGGGGACAGGGGAGACCCAGTACTTC. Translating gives CASMGTGETQYF.

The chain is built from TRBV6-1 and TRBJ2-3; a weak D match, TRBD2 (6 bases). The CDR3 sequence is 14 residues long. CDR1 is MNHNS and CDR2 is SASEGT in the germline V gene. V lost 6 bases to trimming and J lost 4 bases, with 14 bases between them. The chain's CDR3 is CASSAGTGADTQYF. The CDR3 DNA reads TGTGCCAGCAGCGCCGGGACTGGGGCAGATACGCAGTATTTT.

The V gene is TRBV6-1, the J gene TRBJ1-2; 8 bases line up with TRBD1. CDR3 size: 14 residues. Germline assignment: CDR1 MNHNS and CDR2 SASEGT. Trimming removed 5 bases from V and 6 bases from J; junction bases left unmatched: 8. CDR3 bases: TGTGCCAGCAGTCACAGCCAGGGGGCTGATGGCTACACCTTC. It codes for CASSHSQGADGYTF.

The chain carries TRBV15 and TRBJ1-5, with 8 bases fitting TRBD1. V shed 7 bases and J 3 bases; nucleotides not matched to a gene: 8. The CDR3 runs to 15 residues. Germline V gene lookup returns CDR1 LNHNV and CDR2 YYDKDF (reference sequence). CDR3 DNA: TGTGCCACCACAGACGGGACAGGAGACAATCAGCCCCAGCATTTT. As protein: CATTDGTGDNQPQHF.

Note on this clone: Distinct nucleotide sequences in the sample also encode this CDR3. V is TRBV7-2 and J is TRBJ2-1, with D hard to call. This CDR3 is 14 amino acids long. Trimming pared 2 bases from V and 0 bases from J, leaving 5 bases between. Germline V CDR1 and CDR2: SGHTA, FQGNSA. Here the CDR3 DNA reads TGTGCCAGCAGCTTAAGGAGCTCCTACAATGAGCAGTTCTTC. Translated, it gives CASSLRSSYNEQFF.

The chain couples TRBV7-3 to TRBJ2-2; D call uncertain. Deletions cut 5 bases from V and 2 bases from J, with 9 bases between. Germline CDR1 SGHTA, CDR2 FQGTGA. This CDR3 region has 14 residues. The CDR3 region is CASSPAPNTGELFF. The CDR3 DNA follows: TGTGCCAGCAGCCCCGCACCCAACACCGGGGAGCTGTTTTTT.